What follows is one T cell receptor beta chain and its context. What it recognizes is unknown. Other DNA variants within this sample encode the same CDR3. This record belongs to a study of T cell responses to AZD1222 COVID-19 vaccine. Clones were sequenced by immunoSEQ multiplex PCR, and TCRdb holds only the in-frame ones, with some missing. The sample lists approximately 110,000 clones, around 94% seen once, with roughly 2.2% in the top ten. Germline CDR1 reads SGHNT; CDR2 reads YYREEE (reference sequence). CDR3 size: 13 residues. Trimming left V 4 bases short and J 0 bases short, with 2 bases between. Study findings and constraints: Epitopes outside B.1.351 and B.1.1.7 mutated regions reportedly drew nearly half of spike TCRs.

The TCR was taken from an adult in good health. The sample in question was peripheral blood, obtained on day 0 of AZD1222 vaccination. The rearrangement uses TRBV5-4 and TRBJ2-6; D is undetermined. The CDR3 protein is CASSLSGANVLTF. DNA for the CDR3: TGTGCCAGCAGCCTCTCTGGGGCCAACGTCCTGACTTTC.